This T cell receptor (beta chain) comes out of a study of blood T cell repertoires in COVID-19. The wider study: Specimens from acute and convalescent COVID-19 originated in the United States, Italy and Spain. PBMCs, B-cell-depleted T cells, or T cells were the source of the cDNA or gDNA that made up the material.

This CDR3 spans 15 amino acids. V was shortened by 6 bases and J by 2 bases, with 15 bases between the two germline ends. CDR1 LNHDA and CDR2 SQIVND come from the germline V gene (reference sequence). The method was immunoSEQ multiplex PCR; TCRdb's version includes in-frame clones alone and lacks a portion of them. The sample contains about 210,000 clones, under 90% of which appear only once. V is TRBV19 and J is TRBJ2-3; D possibly corresponds to TRBD2 (7 bases). Sequences were obtained from PBMCs or T cells enriched from blood (not recorded which). This clonotype was obtained from a woman aged 50 to 60 with acute COVID-19. DNA of the CDR3: TGTGCCAGTAGGGCCGTGGGGGGGCCCACAGATACGCAGTATTTT. It encodes CASRAVGGPTDTQYF.